The T cell receptor (beta chain) described here comes from a study of blood T cell repertoires in COVID-19. Enrollment of patients from Seattle took place during active infection, with longitudinal follow-up. This CDR3 comprises 14 residues. Germline V CDR1 and CDR2: MDHEN, SYDVKM. Deletions cut 8 bases from V and 5 bases from J, with 16 bases between. Source study methods: Reference gene primer amplification yielded estimated nucleated cell counts. Repertoires were generated with immunoSEQ multiplex PCR, while TCRdb's copy carries only in-frame clones and drops some. That table gives V, J and clone size, and the DNA gave D and trimming. This table has around 310,000 clones, 90% appearing once.

Sequencing was performed on peripheral blood. The rearrangement uses TRBV28 and TRBJ1-5, with a possible D match to TRBD1 (6 bases). The sequence came from a middle-aged woman with COVID-19, enrolled during active disease. The CDR3 is CASYHATGHQPQHF. Written as DNA, the CDR3 is TGTGCCAGCTATCACGCGACAGGCCATCAGCCCCAGCATTTT. Using reference TRBV28 and TRBJ1-5 for the parts outside the CDR3, the full variable domain is DVKVTQSSRYLVKRTGEKVFLECVQDMDHENMFWYRQDPGLGLRLIYFSYDVKMKEKGDIPEGYSVSREKKERFSLILESASTNQTSMYLCASYHATGHQPQHFGDGTRLSIL.